This passage covers 10 T cell receptor beta chains from one sample sequenced in a study of cytomegalovirus exposure and HLA in healthy donors. Use of 60 Vbeta and 13 Jbeta primers characterized the PCR. Method: immunoSEQ multiplex PCR; TCRdb's copy keeps in-frame clones and lacks some. The sample contains around 140,000 clones, roughly 83% of which appear only once. The sequenced sample was PBMCs. All receptors come from a man aged 35 to 55 in good health and CMV-seronegative.

The V and J genes are TRBV19 and TRBJ1-1, with TRBD1 identical over 8 bases. The germline V gene has CDR1 LNHDA and CDR2 SQIVND (reference sequence). Trimming at V came to 3 bases and at J to 0 bases, leaving 6 bases not matched to a gene. The CDR3 spans 16 residues. The CDR3 region has the DNA TGTGCCAGTAGTATGTTTGGACAGGGCATGAACACTGAAGCTTTCTTT. Its protein product is CASSMFGQGMNTEAFF.

This chain links TRBV7-8 with TRBJ2-1, with a weak D call TRBD1 (6 bases). The CDR3 totals 16 residues. V gave up 5 bases and J gave up 1 base, with 15 bases separating them. Germline loops: CDR1 SGHVS, CDR2 FQNEAQ. The CDR3 is CASSPRQESSYNEQFF. The CDR3 DNA follows: TGTGCCAGCAGCCCGAGACAGGAGTCTTCCTACAATGAGCAGTTCTTC.

The chain carries TRBV7-2 and TRBJ2-5; weak D call: TRBD1 (6 bases). Germline loops: CDR1 SGHTA, CDR2 FQGNSA. Trimming removed 5 bases at V and 2 bases at J, with 15 bases between. The length of the CDR3 is 15 residues. DNA of the CDR3: TGTGCCAGCAGCACGCTCAGGACAGTGCAAGAGACCCAGTACTTC. This sequence encodes CASSTLRTVQETQYF.

The table lists this clone with a count of one. V gene TRBV15 combines with J gene TRBJ2-5; TRBD1 agrees at 7 bases. The J call is uncertain, as TRBJ2-7 better fits the DNA end. Per germline, CDR1 LNHNV and CDR2 YYDKDF (reference sequence). This CDR3 has 13 amino acids. Here the CDR3 reads CATRRDSSYEQYF. The CDR3 region has the DNA TGTGCCACCAGACGGGACAGTTCCTACGAGCAGTACTTC.

The chain uses TRBV9 and TRBJ2-1, with D tentatively TRBD2 (6 bases). V was cut by 0 bases and J by 4 bases, with 8 bases left in between. From germline, CDR1 is SGDLS and CDR2 YYNGEE. The CDR3 loop spans 14 amino acids. For the CDR3, the DNA is TGTGCCAGCAGCGTAGGGGGAGGTTACAATGAGCAGTTCTTC. It is translated as CASSVGGGYNEQFF.

The chain employs TRBV7-9 and TRBJ1-2; 8 nucleotides line up with TRBD1. With V trimmed by 1 base and J by 5 bases, 3 bases remained unmatched. The germline gives CDR1 SEHNR, CDR2 FQNEAQ (reference sequence). The CDR3 consists of 14 residues. The CDR3 bases are TGTGCCAGCAGCTTAGGGACAGGGTTTTATGGCTACACCTTC. This gives the protein CASSLGTGFYGYTF.

There are a few counts of this clone. The chain couples TRBV5-4 to TRBJ2-7, with TRBD1 identical over 7 bases. Per germline, CDR1 SGHNT and CDR2 YYREEE (reference sequence). The V and J ends lost 0 bases and 1 base, in that order; junction bases with no gene match: 1. The CDR3 is made up of 14 amino acids. The CDR3 nucleotides are TGTGCCAGCAGCTTGGGGGGACAGTCCTACGAGCAGTACTTC. Protein sequence: CASSLGGQSYEQYF.

The gene calls are TRBV4-1 and TRBJ1-5; perhaps TRBD1 as D (5 bases). Trimming removed 1 base at V and 4 bases at J, with 20 bases between. CDR3 length equals 18 residues. Germline values: CDR1 MGHRA, CDR2 YSYEKL. DNA of the CDR3: TGCGCCAGCAGCCAAGGGTTAAATTTGGACACAAAGAATCAGCCCCAGCATTTT. Protein product: CASSQGLNLDTKNQPQHF.

The chain uses TRBV28 and TRBJ1-1, with 11 bases matching TRBD1. Germline lookup yields CDR1 MDHEN and CDR2 SYDVKM. Trimming cost V 3 bases and J 5 bases; bases outside gene matches: 11. CDR3 size: 17 residues. The CDR3 protein is CASSLDRGQRGLTEAFF. In DNA form, the CDR3 reads TGTGCCAGCAGTTTGGACAGGGGGCAAAGGGGGCTAACTGAAGCTTTCTTT.

The V call is TRBV30, the J call TRBJ1-1; TRBD1 matches at 7 bases. The V and J ends lost 4 bases and 5 bases, in that order; junction bases with no gene match: 1. Germline CDR1 GTSNPN, CDR2 SVGIG (reference sequence). The CDR3 consists of 11 residues. As DNA, the CDR3 is TGTGCCTGGAACAGGGGTACTGAAGCTTTCTTT. Translating it yields CAWNRGTEAFF.